This T cell receptor (beta chain) was sequenced during a study of T cells in localized non-small cell lung cancer. Profiled with immunoSEQ multiplex PCR; TCRdb holds only in-frame clones, not every one. The sample yields more than 9,000 clones, over 65% seen once. The CDR3 runs 11 residues. CDR1 SQVTM and CDR2 ANQGSEA come from the germline V gene. Trimming left V 2 bases short and J 1 base short, with 2 bases between. Study-wide findings and caveats: With higher T cell density in blood came longer overall survival. Uninvolved adjacent lung had the highest recorded T cell clonality, with tumor below it.

To note about this clone: Its target is not known.

Sequenced here: peripheral blood, sampled before any cancer treatment. The chain employs TRBV29-1 and TRBJ1-2; D remains ambiguous. This sequence was found in a male donor aged 60 or older with stage I lung adenocarcinoma. Written as DNA, the CDR3 is TGCAGCGTTGAAATTAACTATGGCTACACCTTC. Protein sequence: CSVEINYGYTF.